The subject of this entry is one T cell receptor beta chain. What it binds is unknown. This sample is drawn from a study of beta chain features in type 1 diabetes. Expressed TCRB transcripts were sequenced, since all the RNA that had been isolated was reverse transcribed. Clones were sequenced by immunoSEQ multiplex PCR, and TCRdb holds only the in-frame ones, with some missing. The sample records about 340,000 clones, roughly 12% being singletons. The V gene's germline CDR1 is SGHRS and CDR2 YFSETQ. V dropped 1 base and J dropped 5 bases, with 4 bases sitting between them. The CDR3 extends over 11 amino acids. The study, taken as a whole, reports: Type 1 diabetes patients had moderately but significantly shorter TCRB CDR3s in all four CD4+ subsets.

The receptor's source is a woman under 30 with type 1 diabetes. J is TRBJ2-7 and V is TRBV5-1; no definite D call. Sequencing was done on a sample of naive CD4+ T cells from blood. The DNA for the CDR3 is TGCGCCAGCAGCTTGCTAAACGAGCAGTACTTC. Encoded protein: CASSLLNEQYF.